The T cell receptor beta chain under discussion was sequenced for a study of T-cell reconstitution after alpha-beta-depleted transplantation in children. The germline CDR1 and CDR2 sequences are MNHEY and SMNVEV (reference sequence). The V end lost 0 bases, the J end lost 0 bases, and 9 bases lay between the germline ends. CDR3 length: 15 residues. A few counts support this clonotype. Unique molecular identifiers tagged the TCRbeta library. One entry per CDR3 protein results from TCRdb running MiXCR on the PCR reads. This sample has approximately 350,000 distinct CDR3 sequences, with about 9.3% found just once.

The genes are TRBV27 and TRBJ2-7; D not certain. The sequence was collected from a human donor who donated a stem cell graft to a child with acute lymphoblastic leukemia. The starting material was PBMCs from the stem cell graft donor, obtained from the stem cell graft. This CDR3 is CASSLSGGLSYEQYF. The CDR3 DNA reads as TGTGCCAGCAGTTTATCGGGCGGCCTCTCCTACGAGCAGTACTTC.